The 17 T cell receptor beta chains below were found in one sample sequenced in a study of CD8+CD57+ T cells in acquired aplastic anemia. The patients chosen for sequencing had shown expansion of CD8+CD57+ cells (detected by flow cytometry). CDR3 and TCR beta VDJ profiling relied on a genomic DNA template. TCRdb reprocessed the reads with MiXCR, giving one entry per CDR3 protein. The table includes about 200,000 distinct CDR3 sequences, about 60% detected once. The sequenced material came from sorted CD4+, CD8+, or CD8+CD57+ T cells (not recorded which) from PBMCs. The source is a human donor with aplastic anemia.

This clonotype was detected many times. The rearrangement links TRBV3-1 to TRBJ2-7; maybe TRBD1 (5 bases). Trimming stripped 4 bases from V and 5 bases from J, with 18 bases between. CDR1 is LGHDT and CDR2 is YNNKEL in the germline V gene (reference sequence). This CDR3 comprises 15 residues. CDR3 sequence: CASSPRRRGLDEQYF. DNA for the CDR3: TGTGCCAGCAGCCCCCGACGAAGGGGTCTGGACGAGCAGTACTTC.

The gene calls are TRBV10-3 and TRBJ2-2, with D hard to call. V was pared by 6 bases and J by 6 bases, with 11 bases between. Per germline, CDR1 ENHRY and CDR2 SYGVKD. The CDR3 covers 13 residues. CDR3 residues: CAIRRTTAGELFF. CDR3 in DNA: TGTGCCATCAGGCGAACCACCGCCGGGGAGCTGTTTTTT.

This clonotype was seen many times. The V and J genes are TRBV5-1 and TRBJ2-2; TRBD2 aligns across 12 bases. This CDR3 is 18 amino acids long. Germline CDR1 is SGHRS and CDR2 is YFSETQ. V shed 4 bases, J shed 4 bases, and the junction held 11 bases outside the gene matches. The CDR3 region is CASSASLAGGLGTGELFF. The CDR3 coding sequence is TGCGCCAGCAGCGCCTCTCTAGCGGGGGGGCTCGGCACCGGGGAGCTGTTTTTT.

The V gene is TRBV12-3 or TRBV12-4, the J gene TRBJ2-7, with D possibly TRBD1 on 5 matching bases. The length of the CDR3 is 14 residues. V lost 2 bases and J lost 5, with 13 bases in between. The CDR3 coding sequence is TGTGCCAGCAGTTTAATGGAAGGGGTTGACGAGCAGTACTTC. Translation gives CASSLMEGVDEQYF.

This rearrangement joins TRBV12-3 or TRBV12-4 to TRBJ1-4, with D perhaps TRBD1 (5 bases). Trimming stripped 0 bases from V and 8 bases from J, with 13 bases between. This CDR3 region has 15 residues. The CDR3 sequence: CASSLAAGNSEKLFF. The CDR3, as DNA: TGTGCCAGCAGTTTAGCGGCAGGGAATAGCGAAAAACTGTTTTTT.

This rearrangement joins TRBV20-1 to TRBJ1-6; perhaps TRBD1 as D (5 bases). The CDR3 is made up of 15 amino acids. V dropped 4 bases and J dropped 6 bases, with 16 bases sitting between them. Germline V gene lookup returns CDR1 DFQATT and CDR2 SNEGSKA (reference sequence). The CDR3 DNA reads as TGCAGTGCTATGCTCCCCGGGACGAGTAATTCACCCCTCCACTTT. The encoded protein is CSAMLPGTSNSPLHF.

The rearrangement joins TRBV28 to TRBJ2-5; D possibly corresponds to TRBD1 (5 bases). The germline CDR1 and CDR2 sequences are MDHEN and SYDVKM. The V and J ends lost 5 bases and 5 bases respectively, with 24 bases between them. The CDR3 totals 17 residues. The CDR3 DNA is TGTGCCAGCAGTAAGGCGATAGTGGCAGGGATTGGGGAGACCCAGTACTTC. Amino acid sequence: CASSKAIVAGIGETQYF.

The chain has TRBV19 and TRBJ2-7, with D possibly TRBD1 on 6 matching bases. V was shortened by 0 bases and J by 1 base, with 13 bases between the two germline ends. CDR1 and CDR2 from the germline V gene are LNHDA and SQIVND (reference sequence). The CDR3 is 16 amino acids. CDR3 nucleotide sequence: TGTGCCAGTAGTATAGATAGGACAGCTAATTCCTACGAGCAGTACTTC. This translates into CASSIDRTANSYEQYF.

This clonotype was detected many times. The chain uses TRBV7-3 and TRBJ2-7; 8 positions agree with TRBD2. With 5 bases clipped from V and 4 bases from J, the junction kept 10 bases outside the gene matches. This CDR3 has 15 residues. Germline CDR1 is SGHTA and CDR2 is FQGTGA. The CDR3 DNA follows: TGTGCCAGCAGCCTCCACAGCGGGGGTGTTTACGAGCAGTACTTC. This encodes CASSLHSGGVYEQYF.

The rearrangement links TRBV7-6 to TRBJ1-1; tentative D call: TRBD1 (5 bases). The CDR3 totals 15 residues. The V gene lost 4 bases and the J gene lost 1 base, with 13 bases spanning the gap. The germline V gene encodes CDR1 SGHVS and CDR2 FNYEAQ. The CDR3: CASSSLTEANTEAFF. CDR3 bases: TGTGCCAGCAGCTCCCTGACAGAGGCGAACACTGAAGCTTTCTTT.

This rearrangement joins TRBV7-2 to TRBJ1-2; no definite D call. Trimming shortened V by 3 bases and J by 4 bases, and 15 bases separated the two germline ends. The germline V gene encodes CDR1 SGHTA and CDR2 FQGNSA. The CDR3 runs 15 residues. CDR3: CASSLDGSDLYGYTF. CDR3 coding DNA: TGTGCCAGCAGCTTGGATGGGAGCGACCTCTATGGCTACACCTTC.

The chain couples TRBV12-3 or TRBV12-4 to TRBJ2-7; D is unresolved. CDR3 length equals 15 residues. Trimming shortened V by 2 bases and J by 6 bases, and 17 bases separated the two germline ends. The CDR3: CASSLLYAASSEQYF. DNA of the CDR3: TGTGCCAGCAGTTTATTGTATGCGGCGAGTAGCGAGCAGTACTTC.

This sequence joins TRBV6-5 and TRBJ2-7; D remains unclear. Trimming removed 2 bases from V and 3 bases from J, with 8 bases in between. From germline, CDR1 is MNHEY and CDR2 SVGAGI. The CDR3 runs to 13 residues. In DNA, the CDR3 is TGTGCCAGCAGTTACCGGCCGTTCTACGAGCAGTACTTC. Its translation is CASSYRPFYEQYF.

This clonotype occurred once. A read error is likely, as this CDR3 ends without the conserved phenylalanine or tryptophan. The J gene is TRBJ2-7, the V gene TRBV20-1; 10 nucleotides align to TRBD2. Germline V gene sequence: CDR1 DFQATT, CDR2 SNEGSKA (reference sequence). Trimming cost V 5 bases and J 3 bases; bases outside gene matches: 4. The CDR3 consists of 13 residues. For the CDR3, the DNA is TGCAGTGCTGAGCGGGGGGGAAACTACGAGCAGTACCTC. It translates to CSAERGGNYEQYL.

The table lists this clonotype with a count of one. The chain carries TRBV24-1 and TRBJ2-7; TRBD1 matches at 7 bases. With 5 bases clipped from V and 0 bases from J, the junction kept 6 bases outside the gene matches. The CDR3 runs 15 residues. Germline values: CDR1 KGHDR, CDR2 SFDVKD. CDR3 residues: CATSGVQGCSYEQYF. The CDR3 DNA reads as TGTGCCACCAGTGGTGTACAGGGGTGCTCCTACGAGCAGTACTTC.

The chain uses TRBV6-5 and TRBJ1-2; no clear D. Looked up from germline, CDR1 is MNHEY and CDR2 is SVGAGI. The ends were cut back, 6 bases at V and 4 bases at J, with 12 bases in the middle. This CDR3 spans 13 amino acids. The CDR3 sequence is CASRLGRTYGYTF. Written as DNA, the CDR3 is TGTGCCAGCAGGCTTGGACGGACCTATGGCTACACCTTC.

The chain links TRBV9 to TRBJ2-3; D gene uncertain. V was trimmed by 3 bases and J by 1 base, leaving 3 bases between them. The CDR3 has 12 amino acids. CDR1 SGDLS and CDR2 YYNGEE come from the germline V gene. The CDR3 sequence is CASSARTDTQYF. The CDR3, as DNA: TGTGCCAGCAGCGCCCGCACAGATACGCAGTATTTT.